The 9 T cell receptor beta chains given below trace back to one sample, sequenced in a study of monozygotic twins with inflammatory bowel disease. Using the 5' RACE reads, TCRdb records one entry per CDR3 protein without DNA. The specimen's table records 400,000 to 500,000 distinct CDR3 sequences. The sequencing input was blood. The receptors derive from a human donor with ulcerative colitis or Crohn's disease, or a healthy co-twin of an affected twin (not recorded which).

The genes are TRBV7-9 and TRBJ2-5. The CDR3 extends over 13 amino acids. Germline assignment: CDR1 SEHNR and CDR2 FQNEAQ (reference sequence). CDR3 amino acids: CASSFWPQETQYF.

The chain links TRBV11-2 to TRBJ2-3; there is no DNA to check the TCRdb D call of TRBD2. Germline lookup yields CDR1 SGHAT and CDR2 FQNNGV. The CDR3 spans 15 residues. CDR3 sequence reads: CASSPPSASTDTQYF.

The J gene is TRBJ2-7, the V gene TRBV6-1; lacking DNA, the TRBD2 call made by TCRdb goes unchecked. The CDR3 totals 11 residues. Germline CDR1 and CDR2: MNHNS and SASEGT. The CDR3 sequence: CASSDSHEQYF.

V and J are TRBV7-8 and TRBJ2-7. Germline V gene data show CDR1 as SGHVS and CDR2 as FQNEAQ. This CDR3 comprises 14 residues. CDR3 residues: CASSKTQGQQMEYF.

The CDR3 is CASTLGAGGYTGELFF. The rearrangement uses TRBV12-3 or TRBV12-4 and TRBJ2-2; TCRdb calls TRBD1, which cannot be checked without DNA. The CDR3 length is 16 residues.

The rearrangement uses TRBV20-1 and TRBJ2-3; TCRdb lists TRBD1, though no DNA is available to test this call. There are 12 residues in the CDR3. CDR1 is DFQATT and CDR2 is SNEGSKA in the germline V gene (reference sequence). CDR3 residues: CSARRWGSTQYF.

J is TRBJ1-5 and V is TRBV5-1. The CDR3 length is 14 residues. Germline V gene lookup returns CDR1 SGHRS and CDR2 YFSETQ. The CDR3 region is CASSLAGVNQPQHF. The whole variable domain, filled in from reference TRBV5-1 and TRBJ1-5, reads KAGVTQTPRYLIKTRGQQVTLSCSPISGHRSVSWYQQTPGQGLQFLFEYFSETQRNKGNFPGRFSGRQFSNSRSEMNVSTLELGDSALYLCASSLAGVNQPQHFGDGTRLSIL.

The chain recombines TRBV6-1 with TRBJ1-2; TCRdb lists TRBD1, though no DNA is available to test this call. The CDR3 has 14 amino acids. The V gene's germline CDR1 is MNHNS and CDR2 SASEGT. Here the CDR3 reads CASSTGDTNYGYTF.

The chain joins TRBV4-3 to TRBJ1-1; TCRdb lists TRBD1, though no DNA is available to test this call. Germline loops: CDR1 LGHNA, CDR2 YSLEER. There are 14 residues in the CDR3. CDR3 region: CASSLNRGLTEAFF.